The 2 T cell receptor beta chains below all came from one sample that was sequenced in a study of Graves' ophthalmopathy and Graves' hyperthyroidism. The sequenced template was RNA, covering the TCR beta CDR3 region. First-round RT-PCR employed HTBI primers, with a second-round multiplex PCR after it. TCRdb analysed the multiplex PCR reads with MiXCR anew, one entry per CDR3 protein. The sample records 580,000 or so distinct CDR3 sequences, under 40% being singletons. The sequenced sample was peripheral blood or thyroid tissue (not recorded which). All receptors derive from an adult man with Graves' hyperthyroidism.

This clonotype was picked up many times. The chain is built from TRBV24-1 and TRBJ2-6; D call uncertain. The CDR3 covers 16 residues. The germline V gene has CDR1 KGHDR and CDR2 SFDVKD. V gave up 4 bases and J gave up 2 bases, with 11 bases separating them. CDR3 in amino acids: CATSDERGPGANVLTF. In DNA, the CDR3 is TGTGCCACCAGTGACGAACGTGGTCCTGGGGCCAACGTCCTGACTTTC.

This clonotype has a count of ten or more. V gene TRBV11-3 combines with J gene TRBJ2-7; 11 bases are shared with TRBD2. Looked up from germline, CDR1 is SGHNT and CDR2 is YENEEA. V lost 3 bases to trimming and J lost 9 bases; unmatched junction nucleotides: 10. CDR3 length equals 15 residues. CDR3 loop: CASSFHRLAGWGQYF. The CDR3 bases are TGTGCCAGCAGCTTCCACCGACTAGCGGGATGGGGGCAGTACTTC.